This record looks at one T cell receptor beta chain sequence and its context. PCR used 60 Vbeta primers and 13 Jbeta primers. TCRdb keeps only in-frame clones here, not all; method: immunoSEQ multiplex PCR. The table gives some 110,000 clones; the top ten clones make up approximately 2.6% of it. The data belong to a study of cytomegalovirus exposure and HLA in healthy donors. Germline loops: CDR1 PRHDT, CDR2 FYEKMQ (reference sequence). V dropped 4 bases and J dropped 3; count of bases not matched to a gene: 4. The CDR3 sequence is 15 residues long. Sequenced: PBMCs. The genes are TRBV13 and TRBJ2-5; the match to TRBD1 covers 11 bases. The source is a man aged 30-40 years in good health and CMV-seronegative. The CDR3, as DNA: TGTGCCAGCAGCTCCAGGGACAGGGGGGAAGAGACCCAGTACTTC. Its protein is CASSSRDRGEETQYF.